Listed below are T cell receptor beta chains from one sample, sequenced in a study of blood T cell repertoires in COVID-19. Generated by immunoSEQ multiplex PCR, the TCRdb table keeps only in-frame clones and is missing some. This repertoire shows about 240,000 clones, around 90% found once; its top ten account for about 7.1%. The sequencing input was peripheral blood. The origin of the receptors is a woman aged 70-85 years with active or convalescent COVID-19. Each CDR3 is given with its conserved first and last residue. Fields, in order: D gene, clone size, V gene, J gene, CDR3 DNA, CDR3 protein. A D gene is named only where the DNA matches it firmly. Rows give clone size only sometimes, using once, few, many, or a class for an expanded clone.

D: .; size: .; V: TRBV7-2; J: TRBJ1-4; DNA: TGTGCCAGCAGTTCGACGGGTGGTTGGGAAAAACTGTTTTTT; CDR3: CASSSTGGWEKLFF
D: TRBD1; size: .; V: TRBV5-8; J: TRBJ1-6; DNA: TGTGCCAGCAGCCCGACAGGGGGTCATTATTCACCCCTCCACTTT; CDR3: CASSPTGGHYSPLHF
D: .; size: .; V: TRBV9; J: TRBJ2-2; DNA: TGTGCCAGCAGCGTAGGCCAGGACACCGGGGAGCTGTTTTTT; CDR3: CASSVGQDTGELFF
D: TRBD2; size: .; V: TRBV25-1; J: TRBJ2-3; DNA: TGTGCCACCCGACTAGCGGGCTACACAGATACGCAGTATTTT; CDR3: CATRLAGYTDTQYF
D: .; size: once; V: TRBV5-1; J: TRBJ1-3; DNA: TGCGCCAGCAGCGCGGGAAGCTCTGGAAACACCATATATTTT; CDR3: CASSAGSSGNTIYF
D: .; size: .; V: TRBV2; J: TRBJ1-4; DNA: TGTGCCAGCAGATCGGGGTTCGAAAAACTGTTTTTT; CDR3: CASRSGFEKLFF
D: TRBD1; size: .; V: TRBV20-1; J: TRBJ1-2; DNA: TGCAGTGCTACAGGGGGAAAGGGCTACACCTTC; CDR3: CSATGGKGYTF
D: .; size: .; V: TRBV7-6; J: TRBJ2-7; DNA: TGTGCCAGCAGCTCTAAAGACGGCGGCGAGCAGTACTTC; CDR3: CASSSKDGGEQYF
D: TRBD2; size: .; V: TRBV18; J: TRBJ2-7; DNA: TGTGCCAGCTCAACCGGGACTAGTACCTACGAGCAGTACTTC; CDR3: CASSTGTSTYEQYF
D: .; size: .; V: TRBV19; J: TRBJ1-1; DNA: TGTGTGGCACAGGGCCTGAACACTGAAGCTTTCTTT; CDR3: CVAQGLNTEAFF
D: .; size: .; V: TRBV5-1; J: TRBJ1-2; DNA: TGCGCCAGCAGCTCCGTGGGACAATCTGCGTATGGCTACACCTTC; CDR3: CASSSVGQSAYGYTF
D: .; size: .; V: TRBV7-3; J: TRBJ1-1; DNA: TGTGCCAGCAGCCCAGAGAGGTTCGGCACTGAAGCTTTCTTT; CDR3: CASSPERFGTEAFF
D: .; size: .; V: TRBV19; J: TRBJ2-1; DNA: TGTGCCAGTAGTCGCGGCTCCGGGTCTGAGCAGTTCTTC; CDR3: CASSRGSGSEQFF
D: .; size: .; V: TRBV29-1; J: TRBJ1-2; DNA: TGCAGCGTTTCGGGCAGGGGATCGGCTAACTATGGCTACACCTTC; CDR3: CSVSGRGSANYGYTF
D: .; size: .; V: TRBV5-1; J: TRBJ1-2; DNA: TGCGCCAGCAGCCCCTCAGGGGACGGCTATGGCTACACCTTC; CDR3: CASSPSGDGYGYTF